This entry lists 27 T cell receptor beta chains sequenced from one sample in a study of identical twins. TCRdb reprocessed the 5' RACE reads with MiXCR, giving one entry per CDR3 protein. The repertoire holds 500,000 to 650,000 distinct CDR3 sequences, with about 7% as singletons. These data were also filed under a second study, of yellow fever vaccine responses in identical twins.

The sequencing sample was made of PBMCs. Source of these receptors: a woman aged 18-29 years in good health.

This chain joins TRBV20-1 and TRBJ2-1, with 10 positions matching TRBD2. The CDR3 sequence is 15 residues long. Germline CDR1 reads DFQATT; CDR2 reads SNEGSKA (reference sequence). V shed 3 bases, J shed 3 bases, and the junction held 5 bases outside the gene matches. The CDR3 region has the DNA TGCAGTGCTAGTCCAGCGGGAGGGTTCTACAATGAGCAGTTCTTC. Amino acids: CSASPAGGFYNEQFF.

This clonotype was counted between two and nine times. V is TRBV12-3 or TRBV12-4 and J is TRBJ2-1; TRBD2 agrees at 11 bases. With V trimmed by 3 bases and J by 8 bases, 6 bases remained unmatched. The CDR3 totals 15 residues. The chain's CDR3 is CASSFIAGGPYEQFF. CDR3 coding DNA: TGTGCCAGCAGTTTTATAGCGGGGGGGCCCTATGAGCAGTTCTTC.

This chain connects TRBV18 to TRBJ2-2; TRBD1 agrees at 7 bases. There are 16 residues in the CDR3. CDR1 and CDR2 from the germline V gene are KGHSH and LQKENI. The J segment lost 6 bases and the V segment lost 4 bases, leaving 11 bases of the junction unmatched. DNA for the CDR3: TGTGCCAGCTCACAAACCACGACAGGGTTCTCCGGGGAGCTGTTTTTT. Translating it yields CASSQTTTGFSGELFF. The whole variable domain, remainder taken from reference TRBV18 and TRBJ2-2, is NAGVMQNPRHLVRRRGQEARLRCSPMKGHSHVYWYRQLPEEGLKFMVYLQKENIIDESGMPKERFSAEFPKEGPSILRIQQVVRGDSAAYFCASSQTTTGFSGELFFGEGSRLTVL.

This clonotype has more than one count but fewer than ten. CDR3 nucleotide sequence: TGCAGTGCTTGGGACTCCGAGAACACAGATACGCAGTATTTT. Its translation: CSAWDSENTDTQYF. The chain combines TRBV20-1 with TRBJ2-3; a possible D gene is TRBD2 (6 bases). Germline values: CDR1 DFQATT, CDR2 SNEGSKA (reference sequence). V dropped 5 bases and J dropped 2 bases, with 14 bases sitting between them. This CDR3 contains 14 residues.

This clonotype came up many times. The CDR3 loop reads CASSLGLAGASEQYF. CDR3 in DNA: TGTGCCAGCAGCTTAGGACTAGCGGGAGCGTCCGAGCAGTACTTC. This chain connects TRBV7-9 to TRBJ2-7; 12 nucleotides align to TRBD2. Per germline, CDR1 SEHNR and CDR2 FQNEAQ (reference sequence). The J segment lost 6 bases and the V segment lost 1 base, leaving 4 bases of the junction unmatched. This CDR3 has 15 residues. The entire variable domain, with the rest obtained from reference TRBV7-9 and TRBJ2-7, is as follows: DTGVSQNPRHKITKRGQNVTFRCDPISEHNRLYWYRQTLGQGPEFLTYFQNEAQLEKSRLLSDRFSAERPKGSFSTLEIQRTEQGDSAMYLCASSLGLAGASEQYFGPGTRLTVT.

This clonotype was seen a few times. V is TRBV3-1 and J is TRBJ2-7, with 11 bases identical to TRBD2. J lost 2 bases, V lost 3 bases, and 12 bases had no gene match. CDR3 size: 18 residues. Per the germline V gene, CDR1 is LGHDT and CDR2 is YNNKEL (reference sequence). CDR3 residues: CASSHPTSGTTSTYEQYF. CDR3 in DNA: TGTGCCAGCAGCCACCCGACTAGCGGGACAACCTCGACCTACGAGCAGTACTTC.

The gene calls are TRBV20-1 and TRBJ2-1, with 7 bases that match TRBD1. V lost 6 bases to trimming and J lost 8 bases; unmatched junction nucleotides: 7. CDR1 is DFQATT, CDR2 SNEGSKA, per germline (reference sequence). This CDR3 contains 12 residues. CDR3 nucleotides: TGCAGTGCCTTAGACAGGGCGTATGAGCAGTTCTTC. It yields the protein CSALDRAYEQFF.

The table lists this clonotype with many counts. This chain connects TRBV3-1 to TRBJ1-1, with 7 positions matching TRBD1. This CDR3 is built from 13 residues. Germline lookup yields CDR1 LGHDT and CDR2 YNNKEL (reference sequence). Trimming took 0 bases from V and 10 from J; bases not matched to a gene: 5. The CDR3 bases are TGTGCCAGCAGCCAAGAAGACAGGGTTGGAGCTTTCTTT. Translating gives CASSQEDRVGAFF.

V is TRBV29-1 and J is TRBJ2-7; perhaps TRBD2 as D (5 bases). CDR1 is SQVTM and CDR2 is ANQGSEA in the germline V gene. Trimming pared 4 bases from V and 3 bases from J, leaving 19 bases between. The CDR3 has 15 residues. This CDR3 is CSVVPRGKSGYEQYF. For the CDR3, the DNA is TGCAGCGTTGTTCCACGGGGAAAGTCAGGCTACGAGCAGTACTTC.

The J gene is TRBJ2-1, the V gene TRBV12-3 or TRBV12-4, with 9 bases aligning to TRBD2. The CDR3 runs to 15 residues. Trimming took 5 bases from V and 6 from J; bases not matched to a gene: 8. The CDR3 nucleotides are TGTGCCAGCAGTCACCGACTAGCGGTGAGCAATGAGCAGTTCTTC. Encoded protein: CASSHRLAVSNEQFF.

This sequence joins TRBV6-2 or TRBV6-3 and TRBJ2-2; D might be TRBD1 (5 bases). Per the germline V gene, CDR1 is MNHEY and CDR2 is SVGEGT. The CDR3 contains 16 residues. The V end lost 7 bases, the J end lost 5 bases, and 20 bases lay between the germline ends. The CDR3 region has the DNA TGTGCCAGCACCTTCGGGCCGCAGGGCGGAACCGGGGAGCTGTTTTTT. This encodes CASTFGPQGGTGELFF.

The chain employs TRBV7-3 and TRBJ2-1; TRBD2 matches 13 bases. There are 17 residues in the CDR3. CDR1 is SGHTA and CDR2 is FQGTGA in the germline V gene. With 5 bases clipped from V and 7 bases from J, the junction kept 11 bases outside the gene matches. CDR3 protein: CASSVTSGRANRNEQFF. CDR3 DNA: TGTGCCAGCAGCGTTACTAGCGGGAGGGCTAATAGGAATGAGCAGTTCTTC.

In this sample, this clonotype turned up once. This chain connects TRBV7-8 to TRBJ2-1, with D possibly being TRBD2 (5 bases). The CDR3 loop spans 19 amino acids. Germline V CDR1 and CDR2: SGHVS, FQNEAQ. Between the trimmed V and J ends, which lost 1 base and 0 bases, there was a span of 19 bases. The CDR3 DNA reads TGTGCCAGCAGCTTAGGAGTGACTAAATCCGAGAGCTCCTACAATGAGCAGTTCTTC. It yields the protein CASSLGVTKSESSYNEQFF.

This clonotype appeared a few times. The chain joins TRBV15 to TRBJ2-1; possibly TRBD1 for D (5 bases). Germline loops: CDR1 LNHNV, CDR2 YYDKDF (reference sequence). This CDR3 spans 14 amino acids. V lost 5 bases and J lost 12, with 20 bases in between. The CDR3 sequence: CATSFDSFGAGQFF. The CDR3 DNA sequence: TGTGCCACCAGCTTCGACTCATTTGGGGCTGGGCAGTTCTTC.

The J gene is TRBJ2-5, the V gene TRBV7-9, with D perhaps TRBD2 (5 bases). This CDR3 region has 14 residues. The V end was cut by 5 bases, the J end by 5 bases, with 15 bases between. Germline CDR1 and CDR2: SEHNR and FQNEAQ (reference sequence). CDR3 in amino acids: CASSKEEVAETQYF. DNA for the CDR3: TGTGCCAGCAGCAAAGAGGAGGTCGCGGAGACCCAGTACTTC.

This clonotype appeared a few times. The chain carries TRBV7-9 and TRBJ1-3; 7 nucleotides align to TRBD1. Germline V gene data show CDR1 as SEHNR and CDR2 as FQNEAQ (reference sequence). This CDR3 spans 16 amino acids. V was clipped by 3 bases and J by 1 base; unmatched bases: 6. This CDR3 reads CASSFPRGYSGNTIYF. DNA of the CDR3: TGTGCCAGCAGCTTCCCCAGGGGGTATTCTGGAAACACCATATATTTT.

This sequence joins TRBV9 and TRBJ2-1; D may be TRBD1 (5 bases). The V end lost 4 bases, the J end lost 4 bases, and 24 bases lay between the germline ends. CDR1 is SGDLS, CDR2 YYNGEE, per germline. CDR3 length: 18 amino acids. The CDR3 nucleotides read TGTGCCAGCAGCCCCAAGGTGATGGGGCTAGGTTTTTACAATGAGCAGTTCTTC. Its protein product is CASSPKVMGLGFYNEQFF.

This clonotype was detected only a few times. This chain connects TRBV28 to TRBJ2-5; D gene ambiguous. This CDR3 has 15 residues. V was trimmed by 8 bases and J by 2 bases, leaving 18 bases between them. Germline V gives CDR1 MDHEN, CDR2 SYDVKM. Here the CDR3 DNA reads TGTGCCAGCGGACGAACAAGACGGATACAAGAGACCCAGTACTTC. The encoded protein is CASGRTRRIQETQYF. The full variable domain, completed using reference TRBV28 and TRBJ2-5, is DVKVTQSSRYLVKRTGEKVFLECVQDMDHENMFWYRQDPGLGLRLIYFSYDVKMKEKGDIPEGYSVSREKKERFSLILESASTNQTSMYLCASGRTRRIQETQYFGPGTRLLVL.

This clonotype was observed many times. The chain recombines TRBV29-1 with TRBJ1-2; D is uncertain. V was clipped by 0 bases and J by 4 bases, with 15 bases between them. This CDR3 spans 15 amino acids. Germline values: CDR1 SQVTM, CDR2 ANQGSEA. This CDR3 is CSVEDLVWNVYGYTF. CDR3 nucleotides: TGCAGCGTTGAAGATCTTGTTTGGAATGTCTATGGCTACACCTTC.

This clonotype was seen only a few times. CDR3 nucleotides: TGCAGTGCCCCCGGGACAGGGGCCACTGAAGCTTTCTTT. It codes for CSAPGTGATEAFF. J is TRBJ1-1 and V is TRBV20-1; 10 bases map to TRBD1. The CDR3 length is 13 residues. J lost 4 bases, V lost 6 bases, and 5 bases had no gene match. Germline values: CDR1 DFQATT, CDR2 SNEGSKA (reference sequence).

The table lists this clonotype with many counts. The chain is built from TRBV9 and TRBJ1-6, with 10 bases identical to TRBD1. CDR1 SGDLS and CDR2 YYNGEE come from the germline V gene. The trim removed 4 bases at V and 10 bases at J, leaving 8 bases unmatched. This CDR3 comprises 15 residues. The chain's CDR3 is CASSWDRGGESPLHF. For the CDR3, the DNA is TGTGCCAGCAGCTGGGACAGGGGAGGAGAATCACCCCTCCACTTT. Full variable domain (rest looked up from reference TRBV9 and TRBJ1-6): DSGVTQTPKHLITATGQRVTLRCSPRSGDLSVYWYQQSLDQGLQFLIQYYNGEERAKGNILERFSAQQFPDLHSELNLSSLELGDSALYFCASSWDRGGESPLHFGNGTRLTVT.

The table lists this clonotype with a few counts. The chain is built from TRBV20-1 and TRBJ2-7; 8 bases agree with TRBD2. The trim removed 3 bases at V and 7 bases at J, leaving 14 bases unmatched. The CDR3 extends over 15 amino acids. The germline CDR1 and CDR2 sequences are DFQATT and SNEGSKA (reference sequence). CDR3 nucleotides: TGCAGTGCTAGGGGGGTGCTGGCGGGAGGCTATGAGCAGTACTTC. Translation: CSARGVLAGGYEQYF.

This clonotype was recorded many times. J is TRBJ2-1 and V is TRBV12-3 or TRBV12-4; 10 bases agree with TRBD2. The trim removed 1 base at V and 4 bases at J, leaving 4 bases unmatched. This CDR3 has 16 residues. CDR3 residues: CASSLVRGLAYNEQFF. DNA of the CDR3: TGTGCCAGCAGTTTAGTGCGGGGACTAGCGTACAATGAGCAGTTCTTC.

This clonotype was detected ten times or more. The rearrangement uses TRBV19 and TRBJ2-3; D is possibly TRBD2 (5 bases). Trimming cost V 2 bases and J 3 bases, with 12 bases left between them. This CDR3 contains 15 residues. In germline, CDR1 is LNHDA, CDR2 SQIVND (reference sequence). CDR3 protein: CASSIWIGGTDTQYF. As DNA, the CDR3 is TGTGCCAGTAGTATATGGATCGGCGGGACAGATACGCAGTATTTT.

This chain uses TRBV12-3 or TRBV12-4 with TRBJ1-3; D is uncertain. The CDR3 has 14 residues. Trimming left V 6 bases short and J 0 bases short, with 9 bases between. Here the CDR3 reads CASREANSGNTIYF. CDR3 DNA: TGTGCCAGCAGGGAAGCCAACTCTGGAAACACCATATATTTT.

This chain links TRBV5-1 with TRBJ2-5, with D unclear. Germline V CDR1 and CDR2: SGHRS, YFSETQ. This CDR3 contains 12 residues. V was clipped by 4 bases and J by 5 bases, with 9 bases between them. For the CDR3, the DNA is TGCGCCAGCAGCCAATATCAGGAGACCCAGTACTTC. This sequence encodes CASSQYQETQYF.

This clonotype was seen ten or more times. The V call is TRBV12-3 or TRBV12-4, the J call TRBJ1-3; D uncertain. This CDR3 is 11 amino acids long. Trimming shortened V by 6 bases and J by 7 bases, and 7 bases separated the two germline ends. CDR3 DNA: TGTGCCAGCAGCTATGGGAACACCATATATTTT. The encoded protein is CASSYGNTIYF.